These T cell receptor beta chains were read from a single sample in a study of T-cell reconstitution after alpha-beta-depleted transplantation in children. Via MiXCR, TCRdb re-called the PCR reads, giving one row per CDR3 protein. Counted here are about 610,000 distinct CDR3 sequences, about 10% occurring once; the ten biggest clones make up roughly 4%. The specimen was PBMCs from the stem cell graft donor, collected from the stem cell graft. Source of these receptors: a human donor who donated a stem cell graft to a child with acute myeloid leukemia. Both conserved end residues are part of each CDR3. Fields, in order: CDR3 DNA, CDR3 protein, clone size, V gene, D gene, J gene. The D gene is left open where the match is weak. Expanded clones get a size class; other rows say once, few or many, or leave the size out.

CDR3 DNA: TGCAGTGCTAGAGATCCCTCCTTGGCTCGGGATGAGCAGTTCTTC
CDR3 protein: CSARDPSLARDEQFF
clone size: few
V gene: TRBV20-1
D gene: .
J gene: TRBJ2-1

CDR3 DNA: TGCAGTGCTAGAGAGGGCGGAGGTCCCCTCTCTGGGGCCAACGTCCTGACTTTC
CDR3 protein: CSAREGGGPLSGANVLTF
clone size: .
V gene: TRBV20-1
D gene: .
J gene: TRBJ2-6

CDR3 DNA: TGCAGCGTTGAAGATAAGGCAGCCTCTGGCTACACCTTC
CDR3 protein: CSVEDKAASGYTF
clone size: many
V gene: TRBV29-1
D gene: .
J gene: TRBJ1-2

CDR3 DNA: TGTGCCGGCACAGGACAGGGCAATCAGCCCCAGCATTTT
CDR3 protein: CAGTGQGNQPQHF
clone size: many
V gene: TRBV7-9
D gene: TRBD1
J gene: TRBJ1-5

CDR3 DNA: TGTGCCAGCAGTTTAGCGCGAGGGGTTCAGCCCCAGCATTTT
CDR3 protein: CASSLARGVQPQHF
clone size: few
V gene: TRBV12-3/TRBV12-4
D gene: .
J gene: TRBJ1-5

CDR3 DNA: TGTGCCAGCAGTACTAGAGACAGGGGACGCTTC
CDR3 protein: CASSTRDRGRF
clone size: few
V gene: TRBV12-3/TRBV12-4
D gene: TRBD1
J gene: TRBJ2-1

CDR3 DNA: TGTGCCATCAGTTCGGGAGACAAGCGGGGTTACGAGCAGTACTTC
CDR3 protein: CAISSGDKRGYEQYF
clone size: few
V gene: TRBV10-3
D gene: TRBD2
J gene: TRBJ2-7

CDR3 DNA: TGTGCCAGCAGCTTAGTCTGGCGGTCACTCGCGGCCACAGATACGCAGTATTTT
CDR3 protein: CASSLVWRSLAATDTQYF
clone size: many
V gene: TRBV11-2
D gene: .
J gene: TRBJ2-3

CDR3 DNA: TGTGCCAGCAACCACGGGAGGGTTTCAGATACGCAGTATTTT
CDR3 protein: CASNHGRVSDTQYF
clone size: .
V gene: TRBV11-2
D gene: TRBD2
J gene: TRBJ2-3

CDR3 DNA: TGTGCCAGCAGCTGGGGACTCCTGACGCAGTATTTT
CDR3 protein: CASSWGLLTQYF
clone size: .
V gene: TRBV11-1
D gene: .
J gene: TRBJ2-3

CDR3 DNA: TGTGCCAGCAGTTTAAAGGGCAGGGGGGCGTCAGGCTATGGCTACACCTTC
CDR3 protein: CASSLKGRGASGYGYTF
clone size: .
V gene: TRBV27
D gene: TRBD1
J gene: TRBJ1-2

CDR3 DNA: TGCGCCAGCAGCCAAGACCCCTTCGGGAGGGAGAGCACCGGGGAGCTGTTTTTT
CDR3 protein: CASSQDPFGRESTGELFF
clone size: .
V gene: TRBV4-3
D gene: TRBD2
J gene: TRBJ2-2

CDR3 DNA: TGTGCCAGCAGCTTTTTGGCGATGGGCGGGAACACCGGGGAGCTGTTTTTT
CDR3 protein: CASSFLAMGGNTGELFF
clone size: .
V gene: TRBV7-3
D gene: .
J gene: TRBJ2-2

CDR3 DNA: TGCAGTGCTAGGTCGACTAGCGGGATCTCCTACAATGAGCAGTTCTTC
CDR3 protein: CSARSTSGISYNEQFF
clone size: many
V gene: TRBV20-1
D gene: TRBD2
J gene: TRBJ2-1

CDR3 DNA: TGCAGTGCCCAGCAGGGATATGATGAAAAACTGTTTTTT
CDR3 protein: CSAQQGYDEKLFF
clone size: many
V gene: TRBV20-1
D gene: .
J gene: TRBJ1-4

CDR3 DNA: TGTGCCAGCAGCCAAGATATCCCTGGTCGGGTGGCCGGGGAGCTGTTTTTT
CDR3 protein: CASSQDIPGRVAGELFF
clone size: once
V gene: TRBV3-1
D gene: .
J gene: TRBJ2-2

CDR3 DNA: TGTGCCAGCAGTCCCCTCAGGGGGAGCACTGAAGCTTTCTTT
CDR3 protein: CASSPLRGSTEAFF
clone size: many
V gene: TRBV6-2/TRBV6-3
D gene: TRBD1
J gene: TRBJ1-1

CDR3 DNA: TGCGCCAGCAGCTCCGGCTTAGCGATAAGCGGGAGTAGCACCGGGGAGCTGTTTTTT
CDR3 protein: CASSSGLAISGSSTGELFF
clone size: many
V gene: TRBV5-1
D gene: TRBD2
J gene: TRBJ2-2

CDR3 DNA: TGTGCCAGCAGGGGGTATAAGGGGGGCTCTGGAAACACCATATATTTT
CDR3 protein: CASRGYKGGSGNTIYF
clone size: .
V gene: TRBV27
D gene: .
J gene: TRBJ1-3

CDR3 DNA: TGTGCCAGCAGCTTTTATGGGGCTCAGGAGCAGTACTTC
CDR3 protein: CASSFYGAQEQYF
clone size: few
V gene: TRBV7-9
D gene: .
J gene: TRBJ2-7

CDR3 DNA: TGCAGCGTTGACAGGTACCCTTACCCGGGACAGGGTTCCTACGAGCAGTACTTC
CDR3 protein: CSVDRYPYPGQGSYEQYF
clone size: many
V gene: TRBV29-1
D gene: TRBD1
J gene: TRBJ2-7

CDR3 DNA: TGTGCCAGCAAGAGGGCGGGAGGACACAATGAGCAGTTCTTC
CDR3 protein: CASKRAGGHNEQFF
clone size: many
V gene: TRBV27
D gene: TRBD2
J gene: TRBJ2-1

CDR3 DNA: TGTGCCAGCAGCTTAGGGACAGGGCACTCTGGGGCCAACGTCCTGACTTTC
CDR3 protein: CASSLGTGHSGANVLTF
clone size: many
V gene: TRBV11-2
D gene: TRBD1
J gene: TRBJ2-6

CDR3 DNA: TGTGCCAGCAGCCAAGATTTCGGGTCCTTCTATGGCTACACCTTC
CDR3 protein: CASSQDFGSFYGYTF
clone size: few
V gene: TRBV4-2
D gene: .
J gene: TRBJ1-2

CDR3 DNA: TGTGCCAGCGCGGGACTAGCGGGAGGTAATGAGCAGTTCTTC
CDR3 protein: CASAGLAGGNEQFF
clone size: many
V gene: TRBV6-1
D gene: TRBD2
J gene: TRBJ2-1

CDR3 DNA: TGCAGTGCTGTGGGACAGAACGAGCAGTACTTC
CDR3 protein: CSAVGQNEQYF
clone size: .
V gene: TRBV20-1
D gene: TRBD1
J gene: TRBJ2-7

CDR3 DNA: TGTGCCAGCAGTTTTTCTAGCGGGAGGGGCGAGCAGTACTTC
CDR3 protein: CASSFSSGRGEQYF
clone size: many
V gene: TRBV12-3/TRBV12-4
D gene: TRBD2
J gene: TRBJ2-7

CDR3 DNA: TGTGCCAGCTCGCCCCCGCCCTTACTAGCGGGAAACAATGAGCAGTTCTTC
CDR3 protein: CASSPPPLLAGNNEQFF
clone size: .
V gene: TRBV18
D gene: TRBD2
J gene: TRBJ2-1

CDR3 DNA: TGTGCCAGCAGCTCCTACTCACCGACAGGGTTTGGCTACACCTTC
CDR3 protein: CASSSYSPTGFGYTF
clone size: few
V gene: TRBV6-2/TRBV6-3
D gene: TRBD1
J gene: TRBJ1-2

CDR3 DNA: TGTGCCAGCAGCTTATTCCCAGGAACCAAAATAGCCTACGAGCAGTACTTC
CDR3 protein: CASSLFPGTKIAYEQYF
clone size: many
V gene: TRBV7-2
D gene: .
J gene: TRBJ2-7

CDR3 DNA: TGTGCCACCAGTGATCATCCGGTCGAGGGCTACACCTTC
CDR3 protein: CATSDHPVEGYTF
clone size: few
V gene: TRBV24-1
D gene: .
J gene: TRBJ1-2

CDR3 DNA: TGTGCCACCAGTGGACAGGCCCAAAACATTCAGTACTTC
CDR3 protein: CATSGQAQNIQYF
clone size: .
V gene: TRBV24-1
D gene: .
J gene: TRBJ2-4

CDR3 DNA: TGCAGCGTTTCTCGGGACAGGAACACTGAAGCTTTCTTT
CDR3 protein: CSVSRDRNTEAFF
clone size: many
V gene: TRBV29-1
D gene: TRBD1
J gene: TRBJ1-1

CDR3 DNA: TGTGCCAGCAGCTCGGCGGGAGGGAGGGGTAAGGGGAACATTCAGTACTTC
CDR3 protein: CASSSAGGRGKGNIQYF
clone size: many
V gene: TRBV7-2
D gene: TRBD2
J gene: TRBJ2-4

CDR3 DNA: TGTGCCACCGGGAGGAGGGAGGCACCCACAGATACGCAGTATTTT
CDR3 protein: CATGRREAPTDTQYF
clone size: .
V gene: TRBV15
D gene: .
J gene: TRBJ2-3

CDR3 DNA: TGTGCCAGCAGCCCCAGCACGGGAAACATTCAGTACTTC
CDR3 protein: CASSPSTGNIQYF
clone size: many
V gene: TRBV7-9
D gene: .
J gene: TRBJ2-4

CDR3 DNA: TGTGCCAGCAGCTCCGGACTAGCGGGCCATACGCAGTATTTT
CDR3 protein: CASSSGLAGHTQYF
clone size: few
V gene: TRBV11-2
D gene: TRBD2
J gene: TRBJ2-3

CDR3 DNA: TGTGCCAGCAGCCAGGACAGGCCGAACTATGGCTACACCTTC
CDR3 protein: CASSQDRPNYGYTF
clone size: many
V gene: TRBV7-2
D gene: TRBD1
J gene: TRBJ1-2

CDR3 DNA: TGTGCCAGCAGCTTATTGGGGCGCGGGAAGGCAGATACGCAGTATTTT
CDR3 protein: CASSLLGRGKADTQYF
clone size: few
V gene: TRBV7-3
D gene: .
J gene: TRBJ2-3

CDR3 DNA: TGTGCCACCAGTAAGGGGGGGTCCTACAATGAGCAGTTCTTC
CDR3 protein: CATSKGGSYNEQFF
clone size: few
V gene: TRBV24-1
D gene: .
J gene: TRBJ2-1

CDR3 DNA: TGTGCCAGCAGCTTAGCTGGGGGCAATCAGCCCCAGCATTTT
CDR3 protein: CASSLAGGNQPQHF
clone size: many
V gene: TRBV12-3/TRBV12-4
D gene: .
J gene: TRBJ1-5

CDR3 DNA: TGTGCCAGCAGTTATTCGCCGGCGGGGTCAGGGGGCATTTATGGCTACACCTTC
CDR3 protein: CASSYSPAGSGGIYGYTF
clone size: .
V gene: TRBV6-5
D gene: TRBD1
J gene: TRBJ1-2

CDR3 DNA: TGCAGCGGGTTGACAGGGCGCACTGAAGCTTTCTTT
CDR3 protein: CSGLTGRTEAFF
clone size: many
V gene: TRBV29-1
D gene: TRBD1
J gene: TRBJ1-1

CDR3 DNA: TGTGCCATCAGTGAATTGGGGGACAGCAATCAGCCCCAGCATTTT
CDR3 protein: CAISELGDSNQPQHF
clone size: many
V gene: TRBV10-3
D gene: .
J gene: TRBJ1-5

CDR3 DNA: TGTGCCAGCAGTTTAAGTATTACGACCAAAAACATTCAGTACTTC
CDR3 protein: CASSLSITTKNIQYF
clone size: few
V gene: TRBV27
D gene: .
J gene: TRBJ2-4

CDR3 DNA: TGTGCCAGCAGGGGACAGGCGGACAATCAGCCCCAGCATTTT
CDR3 protein: CASRGQADNQPQHF
clone size: .
V gene: TRBV27
D gene: TRBD1
J gene: TRBJ1-5

CDR3 DNA: TGTGCCAGCAGCTTAATACGGCAGGAAGAAGCTTTCTTT
CDR3 protein: CASSLIRQEEAFF
clone size: .
V gene: TRBV7-3
D gene: .
J gene: TRBJ1-1

CDR3 DNA: TGCAGTGCGAGGGACACGGGAGAGACCCAGTACTTC
CDR3 protein: CSARDTGETQYF
clone size: .
V gene: TRBV20-1
D gene: .
J gene: TRBJ2-5

CDR3 DNA: TGCAGTGCGCACGACCCAGCGGGAGGTGGATCAGATACGCAGTATTTT
CDR3 protein: CSAHDPAGGGSDTQYF
clone size: few
V gene: TRBV20-1
D gene: TRBD2
J gene: TRBJ2-3

CDR3 DNA: TGCGCCAGCAGCAAAGACACCTCGAACACCGGGGAGCTGTTTTTT
CDR3 protein: CASSKDTSNTGELFF
clone size: .
V gene: TRBV5-1
D gene: .
J gene: TRBJ2-2

CDR3 DNA: TGTGCCAGCAGCCGAGCGGGAGACCTCTACAATGAGCAGTTCTTC
CDR3 protein: CASSRAGDLYNEQFF
clone size: .
V gene: TRBV9
D gene: TRBD2
J gene: TRBJ2-1

CDR3 DNA: TGCAGTGCTAGTGGGGACAAATATAGCAATCAGCCCCAGCATTTT
CDR3 protein: CSASGDKYSNQPQHF
clone size: few
V gene: TRBV20-1
D gene: .
J gene: TRBJ1-5

CDR3 DNA: TGCGCCAGCAGCTTGCAGCCAGGGGGCACAGATACGCAGTATTTT
CDR3 protein: CASSLQPGGTDTQYF
clone size: few
V gene: TRBV5-1
D gene: .
J gene: TRBJ2-3

CDR3 DNA: TGCGCCAGCAGCTTCGGGACTAGTTTAAATGAGCAGTTCTTC
CDR3 protein: CASSFGTSLNEQFF
clone size: .
V gene: TRBV5-1
D gene: TRBD2
J gene: TRBJ2-1